A selection of T cell receptor beta chains follows, all from one sample in a study of OX40 agonist ivuxolimab in advanced cancers. The data were produced by immunoSEQ multiplex PCR, yet TCRdb's version contains in-frame clones alone and is incomplete. There are 40,000 to 45,000 clones in the sample; about 89% occur only once, and about 30% lies in the top ten. Sample: CD4+ or CD8+ T cells sorted from blood, taken in a trial of the OX40 agonist ivuxolimab. The receptors were sampled from an adult with an advanced solid tumor such as melanoma, head and neck, liver or kidney cancer. The CDR3 runs from the conserved cysteine through the conserved F or W. The D gene is left open where the match is weak. Clone size appears in some rows only: once, few, many, or a class for an expanded clone.

>TRBV19|TRBD2|TRBJ2-1|NA
TGTGCCAGTAGTACGGGACTAGGGAATGAGCAGTTCTTC
CASSTGLGNEQFF
>TRBV7-6|NA|TRBJ2-1|few
TGTGCCAGCAGCTTATCTTCCTCCTACAATGAGCAGTTCTTC
CASSLSSSYNEQFF
>TRBV6-9|TRBD2|TRBJ2-7|NA
TGTGCCAGCCCACCGGGACTAATCCCCTACGAGCAGTACTTC
CASPPGLIPYEQYF
>TRBV27|TRBD1|TRBJ2-4|NA
TGTGCCAGCAGTTTAGGGACAGGGAACAACATTCAGTACTTC
CASSLGTGNNIQYF
>TRBV19|NA|TRBJ2-2|NA
TGTGCCAGTAGTCAGGACAGCCTGAGTACCGGGGAGCTGTTTTTT
CASSQDSLSTGELFF
>TRBV9|TRBD1|TRBJ1-2|once
TGTGCCAGCAGCGTAGGAGGGGGGGACAGCATCTCCTATGGCTACACCTTC
CASSVGGGDSISYGYTF
>TRBV13|NA|TRBJ2-7|NA
TGTGCCAGCAGCTTAGGACAGGGCGAGCAGTACTTC
CASSLGQGEQYF
>TRBV29-1|NA|TRBJ1-2|NA
TGCAGCGTTGAAAGTGGAAACTATGGCTACACCTTC
CSVESGNYGYTF
>TRBV5-1|NA|TRBJ1-5|NA
TGCGCCAGCAGCCCCGGATATAGCAATCAGCCCCAGCATTTT
CASSPGYSNQPQHF
>TRBV5-4|NA|TRBJ2-1|NA
TGTGCCAGCAGCCTCCGCTCGGGGTCTGAGCAGTTCTTC
CASSLRSGSEQFF
>TRBV28|NA|TRBJ2-4|NA
TGTGCCAGCAGTTTCCAGGGTTTCGCGCCGAACATTCAGTACTTC
CASSFQGFAPNIQYF
>TRBV5-1|TRBD2|TRBJ2-1|NA
TGCGCCAGCAGCCCGGAGAACACTAGCGGACAAGAGGTCTACAATGAGCAGTTCTTC
CASSPENTSGQEVYNEQFF
>TRBV19|NA|TRBJ2-6|NA
TGTGCCAGTAGTAAGGCAGGGGCCGGGGCCAACGTCCTGACTTTC
CASSKAGAGANVLTF
>TRBV6-5|NA|TRBJ2-5|NA
TGTGCCAGCGGGGTTCCAGAGACCCAGTACTTC
CASGVPETQYF
>TRBV6-5|NA|TRBJ1-1|NA
TGTGCCATCGGAAGGGACACTGAAGCTTTCTTT
CAIGRDTEAFF
>TRBV7-6|NA|TRBJ2-1|NA
TGTGCCAGCAGCTTAATCCCTGTACTATACAATGAGCAGTTCTTC
CASSLIPVLYNEQFF
>TRBV7-9|TRBD2|TRBJ2-7|NA
TGTGCCAGCAGCTTACAAAAAAGCGGGGACGAGCAGTACTTC
CASSLQKSGDEQYF
>TRBV7-9|NA|TRBJ2-7|NA
TGTGCCAGCAGCCTCCGGACGGGTGGCTACGAGCAGTACTTC
CASSLRTGGYEQYF
>TRBV7-2|NA|TRBJ2-7|NA
TGTGCCAGCAGCTTATGGTCCCAGGGGACCTACGAGCAGTACTTC
CASSLWSQGTYEQYF
>TRBV29-1|NA|TRBJ2-7|NA
TGCAGCGTTGAAGACGGATCTTACGAGCAGTACTTC
CSVEDGSYEQYF
>TRBV19|TRBD2|TRBJ2-2|NA
TGTGCCAGTAGTATAGCGCGGGAGCACACCGGGGAGCTGTTTTTT
CASSIAREHTGELFF
>TRBV27|NA|TRBJ1-2|NA
TGTGCCAGCAGTCCTGTCAATTACTATGGCTACACCTTC
CASSPVNYYGYTF
>TRBV15|TRBD1|TRBJ1-5|few
TGTGCCACCAGCAGGACAGGGGGCTCGGGTCAGCCCCAGCATTTT
CATSRTGGSGQPQHF
>TRBV7-3|TRBD1|TRBJ1-1|NA
TGTGCCAGCAGCTTATACGCGACAGGGGCGAACACTGAAGCTTTCTTT
CASSLYATGANTEAFF
>TRBV5-8|TRBD1|TRBJ1-5|NA
TGTGCCAGCAGCTTTGACAGGGACGGCAATCAGCCCCAGCATTTT
CASSFDRDGNQPQHF
>TRBV27|NA|TRBJ2-7|NA
TGTGCCAGCAGTTTAGGCAGAACCTACGAGCAGTACTTC
CASSLGRTYEQYF
>TRBV10-3|NA|TRBJ2-1|NA
TGTGCCATCAAGGGAGACTCCACCTCCAATGAGCAGTTCTTC
CAIKGDSTSNEQFF
>TRBV10-1|NA|TRBJ2-1|NA
TGCGCCAGCAGTGAGAGGGGCTGGGAGCAGTTCTTC
CASSERGWEQFF
>TRBV11-2|NA|TRBJ2-4|NA
TGTGCCAGCAGCTTCGGGGCCGCCAAAAACATTCAGTACTTC
CASSFGAAKNIQYF
>TRBV7-8|NA|TRBJ2-7|NA
TGTGCCAGCAGCTTAGTAGAGGGCATATCCTACGAGCAGTACTTC
CASSLVEGISYEQYF
>TRBV28|NA|TRBJ2-7|NA
TGTGCCAGCAGCCCGCCCCATGGCTTC
CASSPPHGF
>TRBV7-9|NA|TRBJ2-5|NA
TGTGCCAGCAGCTTAACCACTTCCGGAGCGCAAGAGACCCAGTACTTC
CASSLTTSGAQETQYF
>TRBV6-4|NA|TRBJ2-1|NA
TGTGCCAGCAGCCTGGGACTGGGCAATGAGCAGTTCTTC
CASSLGLGNEQFF
>TRBV25-1|NA|TRBJ2-5|NA
TGTGCCAGCAGTGACTGGGGAGAGACCCAGTACTTC
CASSDWGETQYF
>TRBV6-4|NA|TRBJ2-5|NA
TGTGCCAGCAGTGAGAGGGGTGGAGAAGAGACCCAGTACTTC
CASSERGGEETQYF
>TRBV19|NA|TRBJ2-4|NA
TGTGCCAGTAGTGGGGCCAAAAACATTCAGTACTTC
CASSGAKNIQYF
>TRBV5-5|NA|TRBJ2-7|NA
TGTGCCAGCAGCTACCAGACGGGGACCTACGAGCAGTACTTC
CASSYQTGTYEQYF
>TRBV4-1|TRBD2|TRBJ2-2|NA
TGCGCCAGCAGCCGCTCGGGACTAGCGGGAGCCGGGGAGCTGTTTTTT
CASSRSGLAGAGELFF
>TRBV10-1|TRBD1|TRBJ2-1|NA
TGCGCCAGCAGTGTGGGGACAGTCGGCAATGAGCAGTTCTTC
CASSVGTVGNEQFF
>TRBV6-1|TRBD1|TRBJ2-6|NA
TGTGCCAGCAGTGTACAGGGGACTGGGGCCAACGTCCTGACTTTC
CASSVQGTGANVLTF
>TRBV27|NA|TRBJ1-4|NA
TGTGCCAGCAGTTTCTCGCCCCCGAATGAAAAACTGTTTTTT
CASSFSPPNEKLFF
>TRBV19|TRBD2|TRBJ2-1|NA
TGTGCCAGTAGTCCGGCTAGCGGGGACAATGAGCAGTTCTTC
CASSPASGDNEQFF
>TRBV4-1|NA|TRBJ1-2|NA
TGCGCCAGCAGCCAAGATGCAGAAGGGGGCTATGGCTACACCTTC
CASSQDAEGGYGYTF
>TRBV23-1|TRBD1|TRBJ2-5|NA
TGCGCCAGTAGCGACAGGGGGTGGCAAGAGACCCAGTACTTC
CASSDRGWQETQYF
>TRBV7-9|NA|TRBJ2-7|NA
TGTGCCAGCAGCTCCACGGGGGAGCAGTACTTC
CASSSTGEQYF
>TRBV11-1|NA|TRBJ2-1|NA
TGTGCCAGCAGCTACCGGAGACACAATGAGCAGTTCTTC
CASSYRRHNEQFF
>TRBV7-9|NA|TRBJ2-3|NA
TGTGCCAGCAGCTCCTCGGGTGGGGGGAGTGTCACAGATACGCAGTATTTT
CASSSSGGGSVTDTQYF
>TRBV9|NA|TRBJ2-1|NA
TGTGCCAGCAGCGTAGAACAGGGAAACAATGAGCAGTTCTTC
CASSVEQGNNEQFF
>TRBV4-3|NA|TRBJ2-4|NA
TGCGCCAGCAGCCAAGACCGGGGGTTCATTCAGTACTTC
CASSQDRGFIQYF
>TRBV11-2|NA|TRBJ1-1|NA
TGTGCCAGCAGCTTAGTGGGTGAAGCTTTCTTT
CASSLVGEAFF
>TRBV7-6|NA|TRBJ2-3|NA
TGTGCCAGCAGCCCACTAGGGCCCACAGATACGCAGTATTTT
CASSPLGPTDTQYF
>TRBV2|NA|TRBJ2-1|NA
TGTGCCAGCAGTAATACAAGGATCAAACACAATGAGCAGTTCTTC
CASSNTRIKHNEQFF
>TRBV27|TRBD2|TRBJ2-1|NA
TGTGCCAGCGCTCCCCCGGGACTAGCGGGATCGAAGGAGCAGTTCTTC
CASAPPGLAGSKEQFF
>TRBV5-1|NA|TRBJ1-1|NA
TGCGCCAGCAGCTTGGATGTGAACACTGAAGCTTTCTTT
CASSLDVNTEAFF
>TRBV15|TRBD1|TRBJ2-5|NA
TGTGCCACCGGACAGGGCTTTCAAGAGACCCAGTACTTC
CATGQGFQETQYF
>TRBV29-1|NA|TRBJ1-1|NA
TGCAGTTTTGCGATGAACACTGAAGCTTTCTTT
CSFAMNTEAFF